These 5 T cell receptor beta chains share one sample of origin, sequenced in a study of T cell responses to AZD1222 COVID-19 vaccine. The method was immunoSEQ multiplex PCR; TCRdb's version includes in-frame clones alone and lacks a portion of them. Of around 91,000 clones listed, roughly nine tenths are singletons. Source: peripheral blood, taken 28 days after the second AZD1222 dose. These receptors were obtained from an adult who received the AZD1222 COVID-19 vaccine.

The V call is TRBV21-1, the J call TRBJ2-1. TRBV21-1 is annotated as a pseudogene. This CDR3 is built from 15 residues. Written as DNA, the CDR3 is TGTGCCAGCAGCGGACAACCGGGATCAACCAATGAGCAGTTCTTC. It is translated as CASSGQPGSTNEQFF.

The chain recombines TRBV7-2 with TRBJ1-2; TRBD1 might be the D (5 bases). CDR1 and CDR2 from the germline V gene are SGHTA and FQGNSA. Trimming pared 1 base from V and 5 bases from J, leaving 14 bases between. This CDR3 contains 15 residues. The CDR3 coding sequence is TGTGCCAGCAGCTTAGGTTGGGGGAGAGGGTATGGCTACACCTTC. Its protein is CASSLGWGRGYGYTF.

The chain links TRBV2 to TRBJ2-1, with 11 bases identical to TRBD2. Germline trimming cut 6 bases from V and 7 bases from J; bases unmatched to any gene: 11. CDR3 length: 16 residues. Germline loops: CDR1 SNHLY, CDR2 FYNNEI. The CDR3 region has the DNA TGTGCCAGCAGCGGAACTAGCGGGAGCGGATGGAATGAGCAGTTCTTC. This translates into CASSGTSGSGWNEQFF.

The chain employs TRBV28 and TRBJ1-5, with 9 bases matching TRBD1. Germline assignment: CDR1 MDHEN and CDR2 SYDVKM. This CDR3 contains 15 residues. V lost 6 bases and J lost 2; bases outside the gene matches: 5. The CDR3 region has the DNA TGTGCCAGCAGGGGGGGGGACAGGGGCAATCAGCCCCAGCATTTT. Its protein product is CASRGGDRGNQPQHF.

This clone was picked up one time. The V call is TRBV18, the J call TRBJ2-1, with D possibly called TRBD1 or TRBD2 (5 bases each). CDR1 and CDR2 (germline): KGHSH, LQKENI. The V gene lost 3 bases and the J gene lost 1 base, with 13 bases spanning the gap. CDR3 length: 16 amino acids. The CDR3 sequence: CASSPRDGESYNEQFF. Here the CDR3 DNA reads TGTGCCAGCTCACCCCGGGACGGGGAGTCCTACAATGAGCAGTTCTTC.